Described below is a single T cell receptor beta chain sequence and its context. Its antigen specificity is not known. Base-call qualities are not available, and no considerably larger clone is one nucleotide away. This sample is part of a study of neoadjuvant anti-PD-1 for oral cavity cancer (dated by TCRdb to the early 2020s). Concerning the study at large: Patients mostly received three to four biweekly doses of nivolumab at 3 mg/kg before curative-intent surgical resection. Patients without progression received a fourth nivolumab dose around day 43 and underwent definitive surgical resection on days 50-56. Under RECIST 1.1, a patient counted as a responder if showing complete response, partial response or stable disease, and as a non-responder if showing progression. There were more than nine patients in the parent correlative cohort, and the response rate was more than 25%.

The germline V gene provides CDR1 SGHRS and CDR2 YFSETQ. Trimming leaves V shorter by 0 bases and J shorter by 7 bases, with the junction holding 5 bases beyond the gene matches. From the cysteine through the phenylalanine, the CDR3 covers 16 amino acids. The only DNA kept is the CDR3, 48 bases in frame from the first base. Broader findings and caveats from the paper: Greater tumor shrinkage correlated with larger post-treatment sizes of preexisting intratumoral clones, which suggests that expansion of preexisting clones contributed to response. The TCR analyses had only a few patients in each response group, and the authors called for validation in larger cohorts. A higher pretreatment blood Treg/Th17 ratio correlated with both higher pretreatment blood TCRbeta clonality and lower post-treatment tumor TCRbeta clonality.

The sample's time point label is to be understood as: after neoadjuvant nivolumab, at surgical resection. Patients had been newly diagnosed with stage II-IVA oral cavity squamous cell carcinoma, and no prior systemic or radiation treatment had been given to the patients. Everyone in the cohort had locally advanced, HPV-negative oral cavity squamous cell carcinoma. Samples came from a longitudinal correlative study of a single-arm phase II trial of neoadjuvant nivolumab in oral cavity squamous cell carcinoma. Subject-matched pre- and post-treatment PBMCs and tumors from three responders and three non-responders underwent genomic DNA-based TCRbeta sequencing. Genomic DNA was isolated from tumor tissue using the Maxwell RSC DNA from Tissue kit. Tumor libraries used mostly approximately 4.4 ug of input genomic DNA for survey sequencing, with two replicates per sample. Following the manufacturer's instructions, the team built TCRbeta libraries using the immunoSEQ hsTCRbeta kit. The completed libraries were mixed into a single pool at 3 nM, then sequenced with an Illumina NovaSeq 6000 S4 flow cell. The authors' pipeline ran thus. Raw data preprocessing and quality control were performed with the immunoSEQ Analyzer. The analysis was restricted to productive rearrangements, with each unique CDR3 amino acid sequence defining a clonotype. Using the R package tcR, the researchers computed the Gini-Simpson index as their estimate of repertoire clonality. Student's t test was used to compare Gini indices, while Pearson correlation assessed associations with tumor size change. TCRdb holds this immuneACCESS table with in-frame rearrangements only. Some clones are missing; in checked studies, unresolved V genes explain under half, and the rest has no known cause. The V and J calls and the clone size are those of that table, but D and trimming were determined from the DNA. For this sample there are around 21,000 clones; over 35% appear just once. Under 40% of the sample belongs to the ten largest clones.

The V gene is TRBV5-1 and the J gene is TRBJ1-6, and 9 bases in between align with TRBD1. This specimen consisted of tumor tissue, obtained after nivolumab (anti-PD-1) treatment. The TCR was taken from a person aged 35 to 85 with oral cavity squamous cell carcinoma. CDR3 protein: CASSLVLGQGNSPLHF. The bases read TGCGCCAGCAGCTTGGTGCTGGGACAGGGAAATTCACCCCTCCACTTT.